A single sample gave rise to the 13 T cell receptor beta chains below, sequenced in a study of T cells after yellow fever vaccination. MiXCR was run by TCRdb on the 5' RACE reads, yielding one entry per CDR3 protein. The table has tens of thousands of distinct CDR3 sequences, 4.5% to 7% seen once; the top ten hold approximately 12%. The sample in question was PBMCs, either bulk or a sorted T-cell subset (CD4+, CD8+, memory, or dextramer-sorted; not recorded which), obtained 15 days after the yellow fever booster vaccination. The receptor set was obtained from a man aged 25-45 years who received the YFV17D yellow fever vaccine.

This clonotype was observed at least ten times. This chain connects TRBV7-2 to TRBJ2-3; D assignment may be TRBD1 or TRBD2 (5 bases each). Deletions cut 2 bases from V and 8 bases from J, with 17 bases between. The CDR3 extends over 15 amino acids. From germline, CDR1 is SGHTA and CDR2 FQGNSA. The CDR3 loop is CASSLSGTPTGTQYF. The CDR3 DNA sequence: TGTGCCAGCAGCTTAAGTGGGACCCCCACGGGTACGCAGTATTTT.

This clonotype was detected many times. The rearrangement links TRBV5-4 to TRBJ2-7; tentatively, D is TRBD2 (6 bases). The CDR3 has 15 residues. Trimming cost V 3 bases and J 0 bases, with 13 bases left between them. Per germline, CDR1 SGHNT and CDR2 YYREEE (reference sequence). This CDR3 is CASSWRGTSSYEQYF. DNA of the CDR3: TGTGCCAGCAGCTGGAGGGGCACCAGCTCCTACGAGCAGTACTTC.

This clonotype was recorded at least ten times. The chain couples TRBV5-4 to TRBJ2-5; 10 nucleotides align to TRBD2. The CDR3 is 18 residues long. V lost 0 bases and J lost 4; bases outside the gene matches: 12. Per the germline V gene, CDR1 is SGHNT and CDR2 is YYREEE (reference sequence). The CDR3 spells CASSLGKVAGGSGETQYF. The CDR3 DNA follows: TGTGCCAGCAGCTTGGGGAAGGTAGCGGGAGGTTCCGGAGAGACCCAGTACTTC.

This clonotype has ten or more counts. The rearrangement joins TRBV27 to TRBJ1-2, with 7 bases aligning to TRBD1. The CDR3 loop spans 13 amino acids. J was trimmed by 8 bases and V by 8 bases; bases with no gene match: 11. CDR1 MNHEY and CDR2 SMNVEV come from the germline V gene (reference sequence). CDR3 in amino acids: CASGASRGDGYTF. The CDR3 DNA follows: TGTGCCAGCGGCGCCAGCAGGGGGGACGGCTACACCTTC.

This clonotype was counted ten times or more. The rearrangement joins TRBV20-1 to TRBJ1-1, with no clear D. This CDR3 contains 14 residues. CDR1 DFQATT and CDR2 SNEGSKA come from the germline V gene (reference sequence). This CDR3 is CRSTPVRTNTEAFF. In DNA, the CDR3 is TGCCGCTCCACCCCAGTACGGACGAACACTGAAGCTTTCTTT.

This clonotype has at least ten counts. The rearrangement links TRBV19 to TRBJ2-5, with 7 bases fitting TRBD1. The length of the CDR3 is 14 residues. V trimming: 5 bases; J trimming: 3 bases; junction bases outside the gene matches: 6. Germline V gene data show CDR1 as LNHDA and CDR2 as SQIVND (reference sequence). CDR3 amino acids: CASSSYRGKETQYF. The CDR3 DNA reads TGTGCCAGTAGTTCCTACAGGGGAAAAGAGACCCAGTACTTC.

This clonotype is medium-sized in the sample. This chain uses TRBV7-2 with TRBJ2-4, with D hard to call. V gave up 1 base and J gave up 0 bases, with 4 bases separating them. The V gene's germline CDR1 is SGHTA and CDR2 FQGNSA. This CDR3 contains 14 residues. CDR3 sequence: CASSLDPAKNIQYF. CDR3 coding DNA: TGTGCCAGCAGCTTAGACCCAGCCAAAAACATTCAGTACTTC.

This clonotype was found many times. The rearrangement joins TRBV5-1 to TRBJ2-1; D possibly matches TRBD1 or TRBD2 (6 bases each). The germline CDR1 and CDR2 sequences are SGHRS and YFSETQ. CDR3 size: 16 residues. Between the trimmed V and J ends, which lost 4 bases and 10 bases, there was a span of 24 bases. CDR3 in amino acids: CASSLLRGARLNEQFF. The CDR3 region has the DNA TGCGCCAGCAGCCTCCTTAGGGGGGCCCGCCTGAACGAGCAGTTCTTC.

The sample holds many counts of this clonotype. The chain combines TRBV7-8 with TRBJ1-5; TRBD1 matches 7 bases. J lost 4 bases, V lost 3 bases, and 3 bases had no gene match. The germline gives CDR1 SGHVS, CDR2 FQNEAQ. The CDR3 spans 14 residues. The DNA for the CDR3 is TGTGCCAGCAGCTTGACAGGGTTGAATCAGCCCCAGCATTTT. Translated: CASSLTGLNQPQHF.

This clonotype was recorded many times. This chain links TRBV20-1 with TRBJ2-7; TRBD2 matches at 8 bases. The CDR3 length is 16 residues. V lost 1 base and J lost 1; bases outside the gene matches: 9. From germline, CDR1 is DFQATT and CDR2 SNEGSKA (reference sequence). This CDR3 is CSARVPGGVGSYEQYF. Written as DNA, the CDR3 is TGCAGTGCTAGAGTCCCCGGGGGGGTTGGATCCTACGAGCAGTACTTC.

This clonotype was counted ten times or more. This chain connects TRBV7-8 to TRBJ1-1; 8 positions agree with TRBD1. The CDR3 has 15 residues. The trim removed 5 bases at V and 0 bases at J, leaving 5 bases unmatched. Germline loops: CDR1 SGHVS, CDR2 FQNEAQ. For the CDR3, the DNA is TGTGCCAGCAGCGCATGGGACAGGTTGAACACTGAAGCTTTCTTT. Translation: CASSAWDRLNTEAFF.

This clonotype was recorded many times. The gene calls are TRBV29-1 and TRBJ1-2; D might be TRBD1 (5 bases). CDR1 and CDR2 (germline): SQVTM, ANQGSEA. This CDR3 has 11 residues. V dropped 6 bases and J dropped 8 bases, with 13 bases sitting between them. CDR3 sequence reads: CSVWGKQGYTF. The CDR3 nucleotides read TGCAGCGTGTGGGGGAAACAGGGCTACACCTTC.

This clonotype was seen many times. The J gene is TRBJ1-5, the V gene TRBV27; 7 nucleotides agree with TRBD1. The V and J ends lost 5 bases and 2 bases, in that order; junction bases with no gene match: 21. CDR1 and CDR2 from the germline V gene are MNHEY and SMNVEV (reference sequence). This CDR3 is 20 amino acids long. CDR3 DNA sequence: TGTGCCAGCAGTGGGAGGCGGACAGGTCCCAGGTTAAAAGGCAATCAGCCCCAGCATTTT. It yields the protein CASSGRRTGPRLKGNQPQHF.